This TCR beta chain was observed in a study of post-analysis software for immune sequencing data. The CDR3 covers 14 residues. Germline V lookup: CDR1 LNHNV, CDR2 YYDKDF (reference sequence). Between the trimmed V and J ends, which lost 0 bases and 4 bases, there was a span of 9 bases. Overall study results and limits: TRBV segments more frequent in patients than in controls numbered a few and included TRBV5-6, TRBV5-1 and TRBV20-1.

On this clonotype: Its target is not known.

The TCR beta cDNA libraries carried unique molecular identifiers. From the PCR reads, TCRdb called clonotypes with MiXCR, one entry per CDR3 protein. The table has about 680,000 distinct CDR3 sequences, around 64% seen once. Material: blood. The sequence derives from a girl aged 2-10 years with multiple sclerosis. The chain recombines TRBV15 with TRBJ1-1; D uncertain. The DNA of the CDR3 is TGTGCCACCAGCAGAGATCTGGTGAGCACTGAAGCTTTCTTT. This translates into CATSRDLVSTEAFF.